These T cell receptor beta chains were read from a single sample in a study of early stage breast cancer tumors. The assay was immunoSEQ multiplex PCR, and TCRdb's table has in-frame clones only and misses some. The table lists approximately 70,000 clones, roughly 80% of them singletons. Material: blood. The receptors derive from a person aged 35 to 50 with breast cancer. CDR3s include the opening cysteine and the closing phenylalanine or tryptophan. The order of the fields is J gene, clone size, D gene, V gene, CDR3 protein, CDR3 DNA. A D gene is named only where the DNA matches it firmly. Clone sizes are given selectively: once, few, many, or a class where the clone is expanded.

TRBJ2-7 | few | - | TRBV5-5 | CASSFRAEQYF | TGTGCCAGCAGCTTCAGGGCCGAGCAGTACTTC
TRBJ1-2 | few | - | TRBV7-9 | CASSLVGGSGYTF | TGTGCCAGCAGCTTAGTTGGGGGTAGTGGCTACACCTTC
TRBJ2-1 | - | - | TRBV7-9 | CASSHNIGASNEQFF | TGTGCCAGCAGCCATAACATCGGCGCCTCCAATGAGCAGTTCTTC
TRBJ2-5 | - | - | TRBV11-3 | CASSLGGAGAETQYF | TGTGCCAGCAGCTTAGGAGGCGCGGGGGCAGAGACCCAGTACTTC
TRBJ2-2 | - | TRBD2 | TRBV6-5 | CASSYSGTSSTGELFF | TGTGCCAGCAGTTACTCGGGGACTAGCAGCACCGGGGAGCTGTTTTTT
TRBJ2-5 | - | - | TRBV30 | CAWSNSLQETQYF | TGTGCCTGGAGCAACAGCCTCCAAGAGACCCAGTACTTC
TRBJ2-7 | few | - | TRBV18 | CASSPSGPAYEQYF | TGTGCCAGCTCACCCTCGGGGCCTGCCTACGAGCAGTACTTC
TRBJ2-1 | - | TRBD2 | TRBV6-1 | CASSEWASGSSYNEQFF | TGTGCCAGCAGTGAATGGGCTAGCGGAAGCTCCTACAATGAGCAGTTCTTC
TRBJ2-5 | - | - | TRBV12-5 | CASGATVQETQYF | TGTGCTAGTGGTGCGACAGTCCAAGAGACCCAGTACTTC
TRBJ1-1 | - | TRBD1 | TRBV18 | CASSPDRINTEAFF | TGTGCCAGCTCACCGGACAGGATCAACACTGAAGCTTTCTTT
TRBJ1-3 | once | - | TRBV18 | CASSPPGRPGNTIYF | TGTGCCAGCTCACCCCCGGGGCGCCCGGGAAACACCATATATTTT
TRBJ1-4 | - | - | TRBV9 | CASSVSLASNEKLFF | TGTGCCAGCAGCGTATCCCTGGCTTCTAATGAAAAACTGTTTTTT
TRBJ2-7 | - | TRBD2 | TRBV6-1 | CASSERGGRRSYYEQYF | TGTGCCAGCAGTGAACGGGGCGGGAGGAGGTCTTACTACGAGCAGTACTTC
TRBJ1-5 | - | - | TRBV27 | CASSFEGQPQHF | TGTGCCAGCAGTTTCGAAGGTCAGCCCCAGCATTTT
TRBJ2-5 | - | TRBD1 | TRBV5-1 | CASRLGTGEETQYF | TGCGCCAGCAGACTCGGCACAGGGGAGGAGACCCAGTACTTC
TRBJ2-7 | - | TRBD1 | TRBV9 | CASSPRQGSYEQYF | TGTGCCAGCAGCCCACGACAGGGCAGCTACGAGCAGTACTTC
TRBJ1-1 | once | - | TRBV5-1 | CASSLNSATTTEAFF | TGCGCCAGCAGCTTGAATTCAGCTACAACCACTGAAGCTTTCTTT
TRBJ2-7 | - | TRBD1 | TRBV9 | CASSLGQSTYEQYF | TGTGCCAGCAGCCTGGGACAGTCTACCTACGAGCAGTACTTC
TRBJ1-1 | - | - | TRBV6-4 | CASSETLNTEAFF | TGTGCCAGCAGTGAAACCTTGAACACTGAAGCTTTCTTT
TRBJ1-5 | - | - | TRBV19 | CASSHVDQPQHF | TGTGCCAGTAGTCATGTGGATCAGCCCCAGCATTTT
TRBJ1-2 | few | TRBD1 | TRBV27 | CASSPQGAHGYTF | TGTGCCAGCAGTCCCCAGGGGGCTCATGGCTACACCTTC
TRBJ2-7 | - | - | TRBV28 | CATMSRRGGEQYF | TGTGCCACCATGTCAAGGCGGGGCGGAGAGCAGTACTTC
TRBJ1-5 | few | - | TRBV7-6 | CASSLTDSNQPQHF | TGTGCCAGCAGCTTAACCGACAGTAATCAGCCCCAGCATTTT
TRBJ2-7 | - | TRBD2 | TRBV12-5 | CASGLGLAETYEQYF | TGTGCTAGTGGCCTAGGACTAGCGGAGACTTACGAGCAGTACTTC
TRBJ1-2 | - | TRBD1 | TRBV2 | CASRADRVGGYTF | TGTGCCAGCAGGGCCGACAGGGTCGGGGGCTACACCTTC
TRBJ2-1 | - | - | TRBV5-5 | CASSTNIHGSDEQFF | TGTGCCAGCAGTACTAATATCCATGGGTCCGATGAGCAGTTCTTC
TRBJ2-1 | - | TRBD1 | TRBV7-3 | CASSLSGPGQGARNEQFF | TGTGCCAGCAGCTTATCCGGACCGGGACAGGGGGCGCGGAATGAGCAGTTCTTC
TRBJ2-7 | few | TRBD2 | TRBV6-6 | CASSYEVGRHSYEQYF | TGTGCCAGCAGTTACGAGGTCGGGAGGCACAGCTACGAGCAGTACTTC
TRBJ1-1 | - | - | TRBV12-5 | CASGLDTGTEAFF | TGTGCTAGTGGTTTGGACACCGGCACTGAAGCTTTCTTT
TRBJ1-4 | - | - | TRBV19 | CASSIKVLSEKLFF | TGTGCCAGTAGTATCAAAGTGCTGAGCGAAAAACTGTTTTTT
TRBJ1-1 | - | - | TRBV28 | CAHGAGAHTEAFF | TGTGCCCATGGTGCGGGGGCGCACACTGAAGCTTTCTTT
TRBJ2-6 | - | - | TRBV2 | CASSERDPGANVLTF | TGTGCCAGCAGTGAGAGGGATCCTGGGGCCAACGTCCTGACTTTC
TRBJ2-1 | - | TRBD2 | TRBV11-2 | CASSLTLAGAQFF | TGTGCCAGCAGCCTAACCTTAGCGGGAGCGCAGTTCTTC
TRBJ2-1 | - | - | TRBV15 | CATIRGYNEQFF | TGTGCCACCATTAGGGGCTACAATGAGCAGTTCTTC
TRBJ1-2 | - | TRBD1 | TRBV7-8 | CASSLGLDRNGYTF | TGTGCCAGCAGCTTAGGATTGGACAGGAATGGCTACACCTTC
TRBJ2-7 | - | TRBD1 | TRBV29-1 | CSVDGQGAYEQYF | TGCAGCGTTGATGGGCAGGGGGCCTACGAGCAGTACTTC
TRBJ1-1 | - | - | TRBV28 | CASRQGLRAFF | TGTGCCAGCAGGCAGGGGCTTAGAGCTTTCTTT
TRBJ1-5 | - | - | TRBV6-6 | CASSYSTGNQPQHF | TGTGCCAGCAGTTACTCGACGGGGAACCAGCCCCAGCATTTT
TRBJ2-5 | - | - | TRBV18 | CASSPYSEQETQYF | TGTGCCAGCTCACCATATTCAGAACAAGAGACCCAGTACTTC
TRBJ1-5 | few | - | TRBV20-1 | CSAKNGQPQHF | TGCAGTGCCAAAAACGGGCAGCCCCAGCATTTT
TRBJ2-1 | - | - | TRBV4-1 | CASSQVDILSYNEQFF | TGCGCCAGCAGCCAAGTCGATATCCTCTCCTACAATGAGCAGTTCTTC
TRBJ2-1 | - | TRBD2 | TRBV11-3 | CASSPGTSGSRVYNEQFF | TGTGCCAGCAGCCCCGGGACTAGCGGGAGTAGGGTATACAATGAGCAGTTCTTC
TRBJ1-2 | - | - | TRBV4-1 | CASSQALGYNYGYTF | TGCGCCAGCAGCCAAGCATTGGGTTATAACTATGGCTACACCTTC
TRBJ1-1 | - | - | TRBV5-6 | CASSLRGNTEAFF | TGTGCCAGCAGCTTGAGGGGGAACACTGAAGCTTTCTTT
TRBJ2-3 | once | TRBD2 | TRBV7-2 | CASSFRGTSGRTDTQYF | TGTGCCAGCAGCTTTAGAGGGACTAGCGGGAGGACAGATACGCAGTATTTT
TRBJ2-7 | - | - | TRBV28 | CASSLDGIGLGGYEQYF | TGTGCCAGCAGTTTGGACGGAATTGGTCTGGGTGGCTACGAGCAGTACTTC
TRBJ2-5 | - | - | TRBV7-8 | CASSLPFEQETQYF | TGTGCCAGCAGCCTACCGTTCGAGCAAGAGACCCAGTACTTC
TRBJ1-2 | - | - | TRBV28 | CASSPPLRRANYGYTF | TGTGCCAGCAGTCCCCCCCTCCGGAGAGCTAACTATGGCTACACCTTC
TRBJ1-3 | - | TRBD1 | TRBV7-4 | CASSPRQGDSGNTIYF | TGTGCCAGCAGCCCTCGACAGGGCGACTCCGGAAACACCATATATTTT
TRBJ1-1 | once | - | TRBV21-1 | CASSSGSNTEAFF | TGTGCCAGCAGTTCGGGCTCGAACACTGAAGCTTTCTTT
TRBJ2-7 | - | TRBD1 | TRBV7-9 | CASSPDRVPYEQYF | TGTGCCAGCAGCCCCGACAGGGTTCCTTACGAGCAGTACTTC
TRBJ2-3 | - | - | TRBV15 | CATSRDRTEKGTQYF | TGTGCCACCAGCAGAGATCGGACAGAAAAGGGTACGCAGTATTTT
TRBJ1-2 | once | - | TRBV5-1 | CASSLPGKGYGYTF | TGCGCCAGCAGCTTGCCTGGGAAGGGGTATGGCTACACCTTC
TRBJ1-3 | - | - | TRBV30 | CAWSVSVLSSGNTIYF | TGTGCCTGGAGTGTAAGCGTCCTAAGCTCTGGAAACACCATATATTTT
TRBJ1-5 | - | - | TRBV21-1 | CASSYFNQPQHF | TGTGCCAGCAGCTACTTTAATCAGCCCCAGCATTTT
TRBJ2-7 | - | - | TRBV18 | CASSPVEGSHEQYF | TGTGCCAGCTCACCAGTCGAGGGATCCCACGAGCAGTACTTC
TRBJ2-3 | - | TRBD2 | TRBV10-3 | CAISDIAGKADTQYF | TGTGCCATCAGTGACATAGCGGGAAAGGCAGATACGCAGTATTTT
TRBJ2-2 | - | - | TRBV27 | CASSSQLAGSYGELFF | TGTGCCAGCAGTTCCCAGTTGGCAGGGAGCTACGGGGAGCTGTTTTTT
TRBJ1-5 | - | TRBD1 | TRBV5-6 | CASGFRQGNQPQHF | TGTGCCAGCGGTTTTAGACAGGGGAATCAGCCCCAGCATTTT